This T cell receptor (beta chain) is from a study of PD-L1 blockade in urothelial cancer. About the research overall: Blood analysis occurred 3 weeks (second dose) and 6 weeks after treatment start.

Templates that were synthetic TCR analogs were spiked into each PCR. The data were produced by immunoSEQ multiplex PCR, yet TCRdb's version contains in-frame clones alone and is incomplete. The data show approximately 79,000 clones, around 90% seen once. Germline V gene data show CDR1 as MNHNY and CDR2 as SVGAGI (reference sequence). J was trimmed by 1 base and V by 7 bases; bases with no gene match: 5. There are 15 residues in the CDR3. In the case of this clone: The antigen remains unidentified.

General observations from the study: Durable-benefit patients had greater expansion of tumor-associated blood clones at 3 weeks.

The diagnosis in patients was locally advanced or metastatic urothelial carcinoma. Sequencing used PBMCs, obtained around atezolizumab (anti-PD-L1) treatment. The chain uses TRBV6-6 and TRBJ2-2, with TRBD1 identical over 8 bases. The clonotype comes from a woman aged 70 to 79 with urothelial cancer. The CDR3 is CASKQGAGNTGELFF. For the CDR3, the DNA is TGTGCCAGCAAGCAGGGGGCGGGGAACACCGGGGAGCTGTTTTTT.